This record covers a single T cell receptor beta chain. Antigen unknown. The data belong to a study of early T cells in non-severe SARS-CoV-2 infection. For the study at large: Sequenced bulk RNA came from whole blood that was unsorted, and chains were unpaired.

Each CDR3 protein is one row after TCRdb ran MiXCR on the 5' RACE reads. The table lists approximately 65,000 distinct CDR3 sequences, roughly an eighth of them singletons. This CDR3 has 15 amino acids. Germline CDR1 and CDR2: DFQATT and SNEGSKA (reference sequence). Trimming cost V 8 bases and J 7 bases; bases outside gene matches: 11. Study outcomes and limitations: The matching step, a VDJdb search, favored anti-spike CD8 responses and missed private and CD4 specificities.

The receptor's source is an adult who was a healthcare worker with PCR-confirmed SARS-CoV-2 infection or an uninfected control (not recorded which). The chain uses TRBV20-1 and TRBJ2-1, with TRBD2 matching over 13 bases. Input material: whole blood. This CDR3 is CSSQGGLAGHNEQFF. The CDR3 DNA reads TGCAGTTCTCAGGGGGGACTAGCGGGGCATAATGAGCAGTTCTTC.